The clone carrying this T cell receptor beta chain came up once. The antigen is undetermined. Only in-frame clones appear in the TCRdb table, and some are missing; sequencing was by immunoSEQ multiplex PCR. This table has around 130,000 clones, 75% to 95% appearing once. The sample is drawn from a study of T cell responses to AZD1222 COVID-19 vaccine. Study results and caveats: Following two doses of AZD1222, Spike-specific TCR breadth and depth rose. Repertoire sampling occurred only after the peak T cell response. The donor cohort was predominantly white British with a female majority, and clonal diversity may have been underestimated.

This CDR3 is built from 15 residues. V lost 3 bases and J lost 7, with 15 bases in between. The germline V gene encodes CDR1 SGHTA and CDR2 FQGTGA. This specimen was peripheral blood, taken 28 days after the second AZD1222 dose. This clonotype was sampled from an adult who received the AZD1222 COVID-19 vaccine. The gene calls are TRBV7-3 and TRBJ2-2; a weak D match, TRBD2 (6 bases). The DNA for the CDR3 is TGTGCCAGCAGCTTCTCTCGGGAGTGGGGCGGGGAGCTGTTTTTT. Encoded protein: CASSFSREWGGELFF. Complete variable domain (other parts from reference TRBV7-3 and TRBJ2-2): GAGVSQTPSNKVTEKGKYVELRCDPISGHTALYWYRQSLGQGPEFLIYFQGTGAADDSGLPNDRFFAVRPEGSVSTLKIQRTERGDSAVYLCASSFSREWGGELFFGEGSRLTVL.